One sample yielded the 4 T cell receptor beta chains listed below, sequenced in a study of T cells in Graves' hyperthyroidism and ophthalmopathy. Regions amplified from RNA transcripts were the TCR beta CDR3 regions. TCR CDR3 underwent first-round RT-PCR with the HTBI primer set. TCRdb reanalysed the multiplex PCR reads using MiXCR and keeps one entry per CDR3 protein. The table records 690,000 or so distinct CDR3 sequences, roughly a sixth of them present only once. Sequenced input: blood. These receptors originate from a woman aged 45-59 years with Graves' hyperthyroidism that later progressed to Graves' ophthalmopathy.

This clonotype has just a few counts. V is TRBV27 and J is TRBJ1-2; D is unclear. Germline assignment: CDR1 MNHEY and CDR2 SMNVEV (reference sequence). The V end was cut by 1 base, the J end by 2 bases, with 8 bases between. The length of the CDR3 is 14 residues. The CDR3 here is CASSLFPGNYGYTF. The CDR3 DNA is TGTGCCAGCAGTTTATTCCCGGGAAACTATGGCTACACCTTC.

This clonotype was seen many times. The rearrangement links TRBV6-2 or TRBV6-3 to TRBJ1-5, with a tentative D call TRBD1 (6 bases). This CDR3 has 16 amino acids. The V gene lost 6 bases and the J gene lost 0 bases, with 15 bases spanning the gap. Germline CDR1 reads MNHEY; CDR2 reads SVGEGT. In DNA, the CDR3 is TGTGCCAGCAGAGGACAGTTACTGAATAGCAATCAGCCCCAGCATTTT. It is translated as CASRGQLLNSNQPQHF.

This clonotype came up a few times. The CDR3 protein is CASSQEPQGITSPLHF. The CDR3 nucleotides are TGTGCCAGCAGCCAAGAACCACAGGGGATTACTTCACCCCTCCACTTT. V usage is TRBV3-1 and J usage is TRBJ1-6, with TRBD1 identical over 7 bases. The germline CDR1 and CDR2 sequences are LGHDT and YNNKEL (reference sequence). The CDR3 length is 16 residues. V shed 0 bases and J 9 bases; nucleotides not matched to a gene: 8.

This clonotype was seen ten or more times. The CDR3, as DNA: TGCAGCCCTGGACAGGGGGTCTACAATGAGCAGTTCTTC. Translating it yields CSPGQGVYNEQFF. V is TRBV20-1 and J is TRBJ2-1; 10 bases match TRBD1. Germline V lookup: CDR1 DFQATT, CDR2 SNEGSKA (reference sequence). The CDR3 spans 13 residues.